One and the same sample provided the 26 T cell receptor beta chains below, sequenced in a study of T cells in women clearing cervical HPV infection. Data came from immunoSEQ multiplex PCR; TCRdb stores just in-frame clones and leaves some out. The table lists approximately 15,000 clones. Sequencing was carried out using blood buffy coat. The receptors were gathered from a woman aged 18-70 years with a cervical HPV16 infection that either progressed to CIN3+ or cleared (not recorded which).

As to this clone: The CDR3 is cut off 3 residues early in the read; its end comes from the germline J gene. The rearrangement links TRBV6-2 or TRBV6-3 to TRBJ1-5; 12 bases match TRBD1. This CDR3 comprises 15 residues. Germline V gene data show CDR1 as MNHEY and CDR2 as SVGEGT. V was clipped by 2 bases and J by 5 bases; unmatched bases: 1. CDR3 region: CASSYGTGGDQPQHF. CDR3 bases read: TGTGCCAGCAGTTACGGGACAGGGGGCGATCAGCCC.

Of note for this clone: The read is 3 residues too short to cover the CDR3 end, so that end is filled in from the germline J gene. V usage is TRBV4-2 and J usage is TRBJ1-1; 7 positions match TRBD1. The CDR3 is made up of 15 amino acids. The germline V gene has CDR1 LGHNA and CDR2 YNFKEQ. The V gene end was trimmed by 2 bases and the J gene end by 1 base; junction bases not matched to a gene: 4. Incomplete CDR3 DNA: TGTGCCAGCAGCCAATCCGACAGGGAGAACACTGAA. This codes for CASSQSDRENTE. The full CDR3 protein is CASSQSDRENTEAFF.

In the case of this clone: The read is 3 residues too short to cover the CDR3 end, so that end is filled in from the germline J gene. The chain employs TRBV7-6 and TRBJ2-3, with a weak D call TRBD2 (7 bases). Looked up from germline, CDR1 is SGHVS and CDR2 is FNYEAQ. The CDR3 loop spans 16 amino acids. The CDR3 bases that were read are TGTGCCAGCAGCTTAGCGGGGGGGCGTCGGCAAGAGACG. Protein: CASSLAGGRRQET. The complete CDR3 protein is CASSLAGGRRQETQYF.

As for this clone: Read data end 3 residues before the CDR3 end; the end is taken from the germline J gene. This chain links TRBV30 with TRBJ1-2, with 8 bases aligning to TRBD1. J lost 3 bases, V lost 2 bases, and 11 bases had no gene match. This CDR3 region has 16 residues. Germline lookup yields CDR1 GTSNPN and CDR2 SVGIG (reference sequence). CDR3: CAWSRAGGIFDYGYTF. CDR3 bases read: TGTGCCTGGAGTCGGGCAGGGGGCATATTTGACTATGGC.

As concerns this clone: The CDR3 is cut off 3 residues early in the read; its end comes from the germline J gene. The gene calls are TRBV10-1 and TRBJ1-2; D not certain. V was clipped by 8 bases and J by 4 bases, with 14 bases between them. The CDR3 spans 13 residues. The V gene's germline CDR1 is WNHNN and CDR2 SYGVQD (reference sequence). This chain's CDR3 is CASSPGLSYGYTF. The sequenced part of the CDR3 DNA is TGCGCCAGCTCGCCGGGTTTGAGCTATGGC.

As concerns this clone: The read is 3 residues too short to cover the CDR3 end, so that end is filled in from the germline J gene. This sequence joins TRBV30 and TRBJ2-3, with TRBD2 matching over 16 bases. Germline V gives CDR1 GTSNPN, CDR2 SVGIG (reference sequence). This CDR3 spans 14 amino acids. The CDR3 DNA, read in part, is TGTGCCGGGACTAGCGGGAGGGGAAGGGAGACG. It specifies CAGTSGRGRET. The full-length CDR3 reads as CAGTSGRGRETQYF.

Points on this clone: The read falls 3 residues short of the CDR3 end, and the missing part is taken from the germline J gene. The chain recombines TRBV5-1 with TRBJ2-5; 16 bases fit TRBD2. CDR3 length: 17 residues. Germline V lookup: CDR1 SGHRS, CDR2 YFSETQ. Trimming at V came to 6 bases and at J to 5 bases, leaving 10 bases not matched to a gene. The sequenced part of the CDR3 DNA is TGCGCCAGCAAATATGGGACTAGCGGGAGGGCCCTCGAGACC. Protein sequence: CASKYGTSGRALET. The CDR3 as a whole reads CASKYGTSGRALETQYF.

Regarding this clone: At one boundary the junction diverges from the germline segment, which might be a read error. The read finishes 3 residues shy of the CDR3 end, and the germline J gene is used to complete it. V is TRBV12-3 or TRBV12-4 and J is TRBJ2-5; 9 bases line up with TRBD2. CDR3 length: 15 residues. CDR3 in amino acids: CASSRTSEYQGTQYF. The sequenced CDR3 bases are TGTGCCAGCAGTCGGACTAGCGAGTACCAAGGGACC.

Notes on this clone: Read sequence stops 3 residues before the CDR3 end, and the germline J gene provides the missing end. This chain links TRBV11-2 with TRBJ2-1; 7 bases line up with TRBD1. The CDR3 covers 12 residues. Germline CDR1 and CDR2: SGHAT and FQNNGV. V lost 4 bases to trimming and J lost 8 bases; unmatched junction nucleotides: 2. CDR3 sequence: CASSSTGYEQFF. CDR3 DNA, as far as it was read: TGTGCCAGCAGCTCGACAGGGTATGAG.

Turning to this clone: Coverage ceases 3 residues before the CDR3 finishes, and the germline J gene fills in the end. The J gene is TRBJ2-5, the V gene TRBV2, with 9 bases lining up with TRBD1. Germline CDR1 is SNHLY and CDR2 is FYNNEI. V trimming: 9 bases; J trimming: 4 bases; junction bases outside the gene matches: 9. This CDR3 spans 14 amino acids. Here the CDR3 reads CASSIQGARETQYF. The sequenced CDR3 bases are TGTGCCAGTTCAATACAGGGGGCCCGAGAGACC.

The DNA read from the CDR3 is TGCAGCGCCCGACAGGGGCTCGAG. It codes for CSARQGLE. The whole CDR3 is CSARQGLEQYF. This chain links TRBV29-1 with TRBJ2-7, with 8 bases lining up with TRBD1. Read coverage stops 3 residues before the CDR3 terminus; the germline J gene supplies the remainder. Germline V gene lookup returns CDR1 SQVTM and CDR2 ANQGSEA. V lost 7 bases, J lost 6 bases, and 5 bases stayed unmatched. The CDR3 spans 11 residues.

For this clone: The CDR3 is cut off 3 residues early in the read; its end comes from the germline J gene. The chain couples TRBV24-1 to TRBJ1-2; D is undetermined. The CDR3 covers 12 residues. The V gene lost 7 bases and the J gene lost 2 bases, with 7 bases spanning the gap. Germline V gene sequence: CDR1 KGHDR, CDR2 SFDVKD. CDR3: CATSTQNYGYTF. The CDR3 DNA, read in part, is TGTGCCACCAGCACCCAGAACTATGGC.

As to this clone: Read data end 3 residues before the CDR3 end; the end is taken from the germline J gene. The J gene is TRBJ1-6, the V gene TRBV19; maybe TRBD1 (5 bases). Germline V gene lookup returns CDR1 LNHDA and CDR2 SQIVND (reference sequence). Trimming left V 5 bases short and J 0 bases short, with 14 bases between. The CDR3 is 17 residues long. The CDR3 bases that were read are TGTGCCAGTAGTCCGCTGGACACGAGCTCCTATAATTCACCC. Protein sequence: CASSPLDTSSYNSP. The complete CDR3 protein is CASSPLDTSSYNSPLHF.

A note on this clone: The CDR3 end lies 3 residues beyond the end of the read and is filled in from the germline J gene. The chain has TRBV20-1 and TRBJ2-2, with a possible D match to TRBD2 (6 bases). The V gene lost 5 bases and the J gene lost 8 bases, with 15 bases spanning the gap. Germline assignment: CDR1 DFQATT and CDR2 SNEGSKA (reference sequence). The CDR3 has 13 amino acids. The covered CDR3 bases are TGCAGTGCTTCATCTCTAGCGACTGGGGAG. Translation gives CSASSLATGE. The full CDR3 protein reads CSASSLATGELFF.

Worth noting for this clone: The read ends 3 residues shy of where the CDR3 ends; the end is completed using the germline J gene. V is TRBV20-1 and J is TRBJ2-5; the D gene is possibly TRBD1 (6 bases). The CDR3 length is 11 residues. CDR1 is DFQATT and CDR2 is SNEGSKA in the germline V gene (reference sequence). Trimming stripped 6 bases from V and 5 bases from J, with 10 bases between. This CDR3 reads CSAVRGETQYF. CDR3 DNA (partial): TGCAGTGCAGTCAGGGGTGAGACC.

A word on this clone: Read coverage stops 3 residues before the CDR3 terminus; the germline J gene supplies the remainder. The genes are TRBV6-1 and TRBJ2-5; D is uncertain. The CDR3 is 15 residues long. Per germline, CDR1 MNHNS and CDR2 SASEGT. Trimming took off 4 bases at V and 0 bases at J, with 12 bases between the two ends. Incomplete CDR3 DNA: TGTGCCAGCAGTGCGCTACCCCTGTACCAAGAGACC. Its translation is CASSALPLYQET. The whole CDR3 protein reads CASSALPLYQETQYF.

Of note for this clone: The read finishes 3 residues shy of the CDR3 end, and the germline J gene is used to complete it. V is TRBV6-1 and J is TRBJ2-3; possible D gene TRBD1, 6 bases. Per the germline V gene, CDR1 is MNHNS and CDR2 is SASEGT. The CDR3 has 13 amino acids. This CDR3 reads CASSGGGNQPQYF. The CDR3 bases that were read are TGTGCCAGCAGTGGTGGGGGCAATCAGCCG.

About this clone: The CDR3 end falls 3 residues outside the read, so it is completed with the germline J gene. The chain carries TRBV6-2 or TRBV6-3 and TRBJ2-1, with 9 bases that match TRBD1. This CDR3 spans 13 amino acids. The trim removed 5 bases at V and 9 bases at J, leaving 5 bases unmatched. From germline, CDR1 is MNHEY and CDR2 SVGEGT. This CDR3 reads CASSGTGPGEQFF. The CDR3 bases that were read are TGTGCCAGCAGTGGGACAGGGCCCGGTGAG.

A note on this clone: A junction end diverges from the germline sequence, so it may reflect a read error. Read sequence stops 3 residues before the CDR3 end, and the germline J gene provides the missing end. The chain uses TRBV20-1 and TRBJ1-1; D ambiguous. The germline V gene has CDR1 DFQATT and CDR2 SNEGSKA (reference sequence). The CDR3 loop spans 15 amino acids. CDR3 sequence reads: CSAGDPLQKNTEAFF. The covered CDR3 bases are TGCAGTGCTGGAGACCCCCTGCAGAAGAACACTGAA.

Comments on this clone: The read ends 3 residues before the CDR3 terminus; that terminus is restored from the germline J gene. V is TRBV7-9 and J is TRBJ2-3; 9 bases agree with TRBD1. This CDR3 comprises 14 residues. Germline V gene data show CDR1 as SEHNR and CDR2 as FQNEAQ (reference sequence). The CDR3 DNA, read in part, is TGTGCCAGCAGCTTCGGACAGGGGAGGATGTCG. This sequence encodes CASSFGQGRMS. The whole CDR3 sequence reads CASSFGQGRMSQYF.

The CDR3 protein is CASSYTGGADGYTF. The sequenced CDR3 bases are TGTGCCAGCAGTTACACAGGGGGCGCGGATGGC. The chain has TRBV6-2 or TRBV6-3 and TRBJ1-2, with TRBD1 identical over 9 bases. The read finishes 3 residues shy of the CDR3 end, and the germline J gene is used to complete it. V was pared by 2 bases and J by 6 bases, with 4 bases of the junction left unmatched. From germline, CDR1 is MNHEY and CDR2 SVGEGT. The CDR3 is 14 amino acids.

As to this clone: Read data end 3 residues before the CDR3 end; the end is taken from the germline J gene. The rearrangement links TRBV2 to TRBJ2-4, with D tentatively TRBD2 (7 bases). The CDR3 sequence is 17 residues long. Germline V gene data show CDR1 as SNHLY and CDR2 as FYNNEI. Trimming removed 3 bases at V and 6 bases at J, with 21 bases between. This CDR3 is CASSDWGRGGRPNIQYF. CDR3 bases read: TGTGCCAGCAGTGATTGGGGGAGGGGGGGGCGTCCAAACATT.

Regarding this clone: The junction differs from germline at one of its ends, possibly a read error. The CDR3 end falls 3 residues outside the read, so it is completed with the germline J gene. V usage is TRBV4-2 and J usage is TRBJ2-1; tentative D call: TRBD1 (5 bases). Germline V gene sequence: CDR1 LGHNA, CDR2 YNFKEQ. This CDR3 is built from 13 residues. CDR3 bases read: TGCGCCAGCAGCCTAACACATAGGGGTGAG. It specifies CASSLTHRGE. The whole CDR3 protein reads CASSLTHRGEQFF.

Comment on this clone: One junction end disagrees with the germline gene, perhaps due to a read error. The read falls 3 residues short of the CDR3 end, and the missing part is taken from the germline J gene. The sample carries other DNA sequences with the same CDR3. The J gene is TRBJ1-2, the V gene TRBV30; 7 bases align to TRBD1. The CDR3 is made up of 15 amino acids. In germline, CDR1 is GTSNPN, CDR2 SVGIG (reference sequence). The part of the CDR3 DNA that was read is TGTGCCTGGAGCCCAAACAGGGGAGCTAACTATGGA. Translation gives CAWSPNRGANYG. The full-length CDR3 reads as CAWSPNRGANYGYTF. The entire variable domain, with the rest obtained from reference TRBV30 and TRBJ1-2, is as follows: SQTIHQWPATLVQPVGSPLSLECTVEGTSNPNLYWYRQAAGRGLQLLFYSVGIGQISSEVPQNLSASRPQDRQFILSSKKLLLSDSGFYLCAWSPNRGANYGYTFGSGTRLTVV.

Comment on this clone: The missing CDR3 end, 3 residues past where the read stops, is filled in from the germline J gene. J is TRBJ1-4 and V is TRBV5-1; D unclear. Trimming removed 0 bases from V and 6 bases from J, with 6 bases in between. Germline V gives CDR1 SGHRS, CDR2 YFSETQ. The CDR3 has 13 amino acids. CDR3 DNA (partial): TGCGCCAGCAGCTTGGGTCAGTATGAAAAA. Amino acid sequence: CASSLGQYEK. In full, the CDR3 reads CASSLGQYEKLFF. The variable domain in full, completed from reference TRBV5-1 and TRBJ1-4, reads KAGVTQTPRYLIKTRGQQVTLSCSPISGHRSVSWYQQTPGQGLQFLFEYFSETQRNKGNFPGRFSGRQFSNSRSEMNVSTLELGDSALYLCASSLGQYEKLFFGSGTQLSVL.

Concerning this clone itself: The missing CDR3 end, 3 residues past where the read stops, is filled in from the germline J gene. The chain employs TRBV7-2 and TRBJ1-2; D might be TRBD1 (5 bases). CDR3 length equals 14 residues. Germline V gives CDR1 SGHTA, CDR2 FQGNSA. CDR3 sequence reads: CASSTQRGPNDYTF. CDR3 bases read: TGTGCCAGCAGCACCCAGCGGGGCCCCAATGAC.